This T cell receptor (beta chain) was sequenced during a study of T cell responses to AZD1222 COVID-19 vaccine. Findings and limits, study-wide: Donor demographics were predominantly white British with a female majority; clonal diversity may be underestimated.

Germline V gene sequence: CDR1 LGHNA, CDR2 YNFKEQ. V lost 4 bases to trimming and J lost 2 bases, with 5 bases between them. This CDR3 region has 13 residues. The data were produced by immunoSEQ multiplex PCR, yet TCRdb's version contains in-frame clones alone and is incomplete. The top ten hold 20% to 30% of the sample, which has tens of thousands of clones, around 81% seen once. About this clone: Its antigen is as yet unknown.

Analysis merged second doses at about 4 or about 12 weeks. Here the sequenced sample was peripheral blood, taken 28 days after the second AZD1222 dose. This TCR was sampled from an adult who received the AZD1222 COVID-19 vaccine. The chain combines TRBV4-2 with TRBJ2-2; the D is unclear. The CDR3 region is CASSRANTGELFF. The CDR3 coding sequence is TGTGCCAGCAGCCGGGCAAACACCGGGGAGCTGTTTTTT.